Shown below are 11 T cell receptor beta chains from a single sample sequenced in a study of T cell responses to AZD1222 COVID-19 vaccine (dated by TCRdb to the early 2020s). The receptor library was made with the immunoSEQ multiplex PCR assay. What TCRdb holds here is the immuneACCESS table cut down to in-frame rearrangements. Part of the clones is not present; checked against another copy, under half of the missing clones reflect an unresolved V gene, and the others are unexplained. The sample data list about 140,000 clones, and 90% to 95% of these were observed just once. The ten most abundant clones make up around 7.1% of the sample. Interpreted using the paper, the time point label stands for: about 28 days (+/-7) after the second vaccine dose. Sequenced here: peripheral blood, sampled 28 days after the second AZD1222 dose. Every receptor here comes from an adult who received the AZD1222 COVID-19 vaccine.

CDR3 amino acids: CASSQTTGRFNTEAFF. CDR3 bases: TGTGCCAGCAGTCAGACGACAGGGCGATTTAACACTGAAGCTTTCTTT. The rearrangement joins TRBV28 to TRBJ1-1, with 7 bases matching TRBD1. The CDR3 has 16 amino acids. V lost 5 bases to trimming and J lost 2 bases; unmatched junction nucleotides: 11. Germline V CDR1 and CDR2: MDHEN, SYDVKM.

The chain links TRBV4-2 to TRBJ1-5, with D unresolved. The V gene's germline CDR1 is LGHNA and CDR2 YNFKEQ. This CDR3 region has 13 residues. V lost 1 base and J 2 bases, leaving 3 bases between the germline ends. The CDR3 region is CASSQGRNQPQHF. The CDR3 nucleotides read TGTGCCAGCAGCCAAGGGCGCAATCAGCCCCAGCATTTT.

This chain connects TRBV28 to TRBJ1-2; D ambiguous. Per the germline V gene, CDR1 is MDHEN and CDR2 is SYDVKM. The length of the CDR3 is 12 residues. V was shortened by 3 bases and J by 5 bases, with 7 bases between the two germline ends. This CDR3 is CASSFYGYGYTF. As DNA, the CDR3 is TGTGCCAGCAGTTTTTATGGGTATGGCTACACCTTC.

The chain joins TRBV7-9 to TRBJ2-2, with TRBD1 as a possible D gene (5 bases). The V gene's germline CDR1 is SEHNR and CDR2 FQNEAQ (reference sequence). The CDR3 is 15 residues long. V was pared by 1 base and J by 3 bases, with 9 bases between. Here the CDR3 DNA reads TGTGCCAGCAGCTTAGTGGCAGGGTACACCGGGGAGCTGTTTTTT. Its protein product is CASSLVAGYTGELFF.

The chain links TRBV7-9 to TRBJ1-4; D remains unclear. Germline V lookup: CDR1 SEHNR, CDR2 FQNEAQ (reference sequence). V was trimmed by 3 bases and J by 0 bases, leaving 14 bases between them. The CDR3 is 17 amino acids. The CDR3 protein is CASSFADPAATNEKLFF. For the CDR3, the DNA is TGTGCCAGCAGCTTTGCCGACCCGGCTGCAACTAATGAAAAACTGTTTTTT.

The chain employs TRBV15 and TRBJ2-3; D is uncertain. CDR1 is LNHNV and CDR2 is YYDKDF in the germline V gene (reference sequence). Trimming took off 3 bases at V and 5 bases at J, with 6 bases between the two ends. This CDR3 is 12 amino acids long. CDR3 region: CATSRWGDTQYF. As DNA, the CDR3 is TGTGCCACCAGCAGGTGGGGAGATACGCAGTATTTT.

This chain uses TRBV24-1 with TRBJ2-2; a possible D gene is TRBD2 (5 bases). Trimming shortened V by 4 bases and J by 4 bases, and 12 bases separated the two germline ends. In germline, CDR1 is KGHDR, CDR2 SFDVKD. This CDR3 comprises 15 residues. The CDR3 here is CATSEGLFFTGELFF. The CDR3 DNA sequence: TGTGCCACCAGTGAAGGACTTTTTTTCACCGGGGAGCTGTTTTTT.

CDR3 protein: CASSYSYYSNQPQHF. Here the CDR3 DNA reads TGTGCCAGCAGTTACTCGTACTATAGCAATCAGCCCCAGCATTTT. The rearrangement links TRBV6-5 to TRBJ1-5; no reliable D call. The CDR3 has 15 amino acids. Between the trimmed V and J ends, which lost 0 bases and 0 bases, there was a span of 6 bases. Germline V gives CDR1 MNHEY, CDR2 SVGAGI.

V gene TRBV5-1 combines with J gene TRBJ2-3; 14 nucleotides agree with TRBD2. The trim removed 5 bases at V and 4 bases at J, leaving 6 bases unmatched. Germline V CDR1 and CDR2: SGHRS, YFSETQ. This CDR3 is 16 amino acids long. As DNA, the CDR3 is TGCGCCAGCAGTTTGAGGGGACTAGCGGGGGCAGATACGCAGTATTTT. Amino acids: CASSLRGLAGADTQYF.

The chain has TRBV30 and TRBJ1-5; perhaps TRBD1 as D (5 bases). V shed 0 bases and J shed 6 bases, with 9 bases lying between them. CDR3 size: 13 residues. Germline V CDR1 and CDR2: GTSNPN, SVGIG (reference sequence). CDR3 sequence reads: CAWSVRRAQPQHF. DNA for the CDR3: TGTGCCTGGAGTGTACGCAGGGCTCAGCCCCAGCATTTT.

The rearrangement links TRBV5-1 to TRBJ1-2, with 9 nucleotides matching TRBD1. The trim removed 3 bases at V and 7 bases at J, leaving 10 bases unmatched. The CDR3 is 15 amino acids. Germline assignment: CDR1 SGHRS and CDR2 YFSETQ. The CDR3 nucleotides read TGCGCCAGCAGCTCGGGACCGGGACAGGGCAGTGGCTACACCTTC. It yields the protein CASSSGPGQGSGYTF.